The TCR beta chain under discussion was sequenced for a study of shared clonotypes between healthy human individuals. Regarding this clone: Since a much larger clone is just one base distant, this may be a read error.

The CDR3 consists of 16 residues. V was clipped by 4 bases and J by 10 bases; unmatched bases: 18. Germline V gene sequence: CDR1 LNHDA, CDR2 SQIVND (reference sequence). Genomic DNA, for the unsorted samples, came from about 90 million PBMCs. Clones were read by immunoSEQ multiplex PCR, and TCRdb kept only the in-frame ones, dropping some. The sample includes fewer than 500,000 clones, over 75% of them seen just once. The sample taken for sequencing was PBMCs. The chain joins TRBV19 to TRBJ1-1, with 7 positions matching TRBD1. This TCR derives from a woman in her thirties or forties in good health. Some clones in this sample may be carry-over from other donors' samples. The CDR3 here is CASSTCQTLQGQRAFF. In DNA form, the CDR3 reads TGTGCCAGTAGTACCTGTCAAACATTACAGGGACAGAGAGCTTTCTTT.